This record covers a single T cell receptor (beta chain). The data were taken from a study of cytomegalovirus exposure and HLA in healthy donors. TCRdb keeps only in-frame clones here, not all; method: immunoSEQ multiplex PCR. The repertoire consists of 200,000 to 300,000 clones, with about 90% occurring once and the leading ten covering around 3.1%. Looked up from germline, CDR1 is SGHDT and CDR2 is YYEEEE. V lost 5 bases to trimming and J lost 1 base, with 10 bases between them. The CDR3 length is 13 residues. The V and J genes are TRBV5-6 and TRBJ2-7, with no clear D. The sequence was collected from a woman aged 25 to 39 in good health and CMV-seronegative. The sample consisted of PBMCs. The CDR3 DNA follows: TGTGCCAGCAGACCAGTCGATTCCTACGAGCAGTACTTC. This gives the protein CASRPVDSYEQYF.